This TCR beta chain was retrieved from a study of T cell responses to AZD1222 COVID-19 vaccine. Study as a whole: Researchers grouped second doses given at about 4 or about 12 weeks into one pool. Points from the study as a whole: Among the donors, most were white British and more were female, and clonal diversity was possibly underestimated. Receipt of two AZD1222 doses was followed by a rise in Spike-specific TCR breadth and depth.

On this clone itself: The antigen remains unidentified.

Profiled with immunoSEQ multiplex PCR; TCRdb holds only in-frame clones, not every one. Among around 170,000 clones listed, less than 95% were seen once. Germline CDR1 reads SGDLS; CDR2 reads YYNGEE. This CDR3 is 16 amino acids long. Germline trimming cut 4 bases from V and 8 bases from J; bases unmatched to any gene: 9. The rearrangement joins TRBV9 to TRBJ2-1, with TRBD2 matching 13 bases. Sequenced material: peripheral blood, taken on day 0 of AZD1222 vaccination. The source of this sequence is an adult in good health. The CDR3 nucleotides read TGTGCCAGCAGCCCCACTAGCGGGGGGGCCGGATATGAGCAGTTCTTC. It codes for CASSPTSGGAGYEQFF.